These T cell receptor beta chains were read from a single sample in a study of blood T cell repertoires in COVID-19. The repertoire was sequenced with immunoSEQ multiplex PCR; TCRdb's copy has only in-frame clones and lacks some. Of about 200,000 clones in the sample, roughly 84% were seen once. The specimen sequenced was peripheral blood. The receptor set was obtained from a man between 45 and 60 years old with active or convalescent COVID-19. Both conserved end residues are part of each CDR3. D genes are given only for firm matches. Clone size is stated in some rows and not others, as once, few, many or a class when expanded.

TRBD2,TRBJ2-5,-,TRBV11-2,CASSSGGQETQYF,TGTGCCAGCAGTAGCGGGGGGCAAGAGACCCAGTACTTC
-,TRBJ2-1,-,TRBV5-1,CASSLIVYDEQFF,TGCGCCAGCAGCTTGATAGTCTACGATGAGCAGTTCTTC
TRBD1,TRBJ2-2,-,TRBV4-2,CASSPQQGRGELFF,TGTGCCAGCAGCCCACAACAGGGGCGCGGGGAGCTGTTTTTT
-,TRBJ2-5,-,TRBV7-2,CASSLQGIGETQYF,TGTGCCAGCAGCTTACAGGGGATTGGCGAGACCCAGTACTTC
TRBD1,TRBJ2-3,-,TRBV5-1,CASSLVRQGGTDTQYF,TGCGCCAGCAGCTTGGTTCGACAGGGAGGCACAGATACGCAGTATTTT
-,TRBJ1-6,-,TRBV25-1,CASSESFGRSPLHF,TGTGCCAGCAGTGAATCTTTTGGGCGATCACCCCTCCACTTT
-,TRBJ2-7,once,TRBV7-9,CASSLRRSHEQYF,TGTGCCAGCAGCTTGAGGAGATCTCACGAGCAGTACTTC
TRBD1,TRBJ2-7,-,TRBV28,CASSLNPGSGGRADEQYF,TGTGCCAGCAGTTTAAATCCTGGTTCAGGGGGCCGAGCGGACGAGCAGTACTTC
TRBD1,TRBJ2-5,-,TRBV5-1,CASSFAPGGLETQYF,TGCGCCAGCAGCTTTGCGCCAGGGGGTCTGGAGACCCAGTACTTC
-,TRBJ1-2,-,TRBV19,CASSPRQTVNYGYTF,TGTGCCAGTAGTCCGAGACAGACCGTAAACTATGGCTACACCTTC
-,TRBJ1-2,-,TRBV4-2,CASSQGSRDGYTF,TGTGCCAGCAGCCAAGGTTCCAGGGATGGCTACACCTTC
-,TRBJ1-3,-,TRBV5-1,CASSRGATGNTIYF,TGCGCCAGCAGCCGAGGCGCTACTGGAAACACCATATATTTT
TRBD1,TRBJ1-4,-,TRBV6-6,CASSGQGVNSEKLFF,TGTGCCAGCAGTGGACAGGGGGTCAATTCGGAAAAACTGTTTTTT
-,TRBJ2-3,-,TRBV19,CASSSWTVPTQYF,TGTGCCAGTAGTTCCTGGACAGTTCCTACGCAGTATTTT
-,TRBJ1-6,once,TRBV6-1,CASSVVGASYNSPLHF,TGTGCCAGCAGTGTAGTCGGAGCCTCCTATAATTCACCCCTCCACTTT
TRBD1,TRBJ1-1,once,TRBV4-2,CASSQDRAGGAEAFF,TGTGCCAGCAGCCAAGATCGTGCAGGGGGCGCGGAAGCTTTCTTT
TRBD2,TRBJ2-3,-,TRBV27,CASSPHPPTSGGPTDTQYF,TGTGCCAGCAGTCCCCACCCCCCGACTAGCGGGGGGCCCACAGATACGCAGTATTTT
TRBD1,TRBJ1-2,-,TRBV19,CASSIFGQGANYGYTF,TGTGCCAGTAGTATATTTGGCCAGGGGGCCAACTATGGCTACACCTTC
TRBD1,TRBJ1-2,-,TRBV7-2,CASSPHQGGYGYTF,TGTGCCAGCAGCCCCCATCAGGGGGGTTATGGCTACACCTTC
TRBD2,TRBJ2-5,-,TRBV6-5,CASSLRGSGRETQYF,TGTGCCAGCAGCCTAAGAGGCTCCGGGAGGGAGACCCAGTACTTC
-,TRBJ2-5,-,TRBV5-1,CASSFMTEQETQYF,TGCGCCAGCAGCTTCATGACGGAGCAAGAGACCCAGTACTTC
TRBD1,TRBJ1-2,-,TRBV28,CASSLDRGYGYTF,TGTGCCAGCAGTTTAGACAGGGGGTATGGCTACACCTTC
-,TRBJ2-3,-,TRBV19,CASSRRGLSTDTQYF,TGTGCCAGTAGCCGCCGGGGGTTGAGCACAGATACGCAGTATTTT
-,TRBJ1-1,-,TRBV7-9,CASSPIQTEAFF,TGTGCCAGCAGCCCAATACAGACGGAAGCTTTCTTT
-,TRBJ2-5,-,TRBV28,CASSHLAGLGQETQYF,TGTGCCAGCAGTCATCTTGCGGGGTTGGGGCAAGAGACCCAGTACTTC
TRBD2,TRBJ2-7,-,TRBV4-1,CASSQVQPSGSYEQYF,TGCGCCAGCAGCCAAGTCCAACCTAGCGGTTCCTACGAGCAGTACTTC
-,TRBJ1-5,few,TRBV19,CASSIWGPQTPQHF,TGTGCCAGTAGTATATGGGGCCCCCAAACGCCCCAGCATTTT
TRBD1,TRBJ1-2,-,TRBV5-1,CASSSQGRGGYTF,TGCGCCAGCAGCTCACAGGGGAGAGGGGGCTACACCTTC
TRBD2,TRBJ2-1,-,TRBV25-1,CASRLAGGYNEQFF,TGTGCCAGCCGACTAGCGGGAGGGTACAATGAGCAGTTCTTC
TRBD2,TRBJ2-1,-,TRBV29-1,CSAPAGGREQFF,TGCAGCGCCCCGGCGGGGGGCCGTGAGCAGTTCTTC
TRBD1,TRBJ1-1,few,TRBV28,CASNYPTGASTEAFF,TGTGCCAGCAATTATCCCACAGGGGCGTCTACTGAAGCTTTCTTT
TRBD2,TRBJ2-2,-,TRBV4-2,CASRTSGTGELFF,TGTGCCAGCAGGACTAGCGGGACCGGGGAGCTGTTTTTT
TRBD2,TRBJ2-3,-,TRBV29-1,CSVERDTDTQYF,TGCAGCGTGGAGCGGGACACAGATACGCAGTATTTT
TRBD2,TRBJ2-1,-,TRBV30,CAWRLPRLAGLGDEQFF,TGTGCCTGGAGGTTACCCCGACTAGCGGGGTTGGGCGATGAGCAGTTCTTC
TRBD1,TRBJ1-4,-,TRBV7-8,CASSLEGGQGYEKLFF,TGTGCCAGCAGCTTAGAGGGAGGACAGGGGTATGAAAAACTGTTTTTT
-,TRBJ1-3,-,TRBV4-2,CASSQDPAGAGNTIYF,TGTGCCAGCAGCCAAGATCCGGCAGGGGCTGGAAACACCATATATTTT
-,TRBJ1-2,-,TRBV18,CASSLEVEGRPGYTF,TGTGCCAGCTCACTGGAGGTGGAGGGTCGGCCTGGCTACACCTTC
TRBD2,TRBJ2-1,-,TRBV5-8,CASSWTRGTSGRNEQFF,TGTGCCAGCAGCTGGACCAGGGGAACTAGCGGGAGAAATGAGCAGTTCTTC
-,TRBJ2-1,-,TRBV4-1,CATQLAGEQFF,TGCGCCACCCAGCTAGCCGGTGAGCAGTTCTTC
TRBD2,TRBJ2-3,-,TRBV28,CASSLSLAGATDTQYF,TGTGCCAGCAGTTTATCGCTAGCGGGGGCCACAGATACGCAGTATTTT
TRBD1,TRBJ1-1,-,TRBV27,CASSRRQGTNTEAFF,TGTGCCAGCAGCCGTCGACAGGGAACGAACACTGAAGCTTTCTTT
-,TRBJ2-1,-,TRBV18,CASSEREYNEQFF,TGTGCCAGCTCAGAACGGGAATACAATGAGCAGTTCTTC
-,TRBJ2-1,-,TRBV21-1,CASSKALAGGRHEQFF,TGTGCCAGCAGCAAAGCACTAGCGGGGGGAAGGCATGAGCAGTTCTTC
-,TRBJ2-5,-,TRBV10-3,CAISQGYQETQYF,TGTGCCATCAGCCAGGGTTACCAAGAGACCCAGTACTTC
-,TRBJ1-5,-,TRBV2,CASKVEAARDQPQHF,TGTGCCAGCAAGGTCGAGGCCGCGCGTGATCAGCCCCAGCATTTT
TRBD1,TRBJ2-1,-,TRBV19,CASSRQGSYNEQFF,TGTGCCAGTAGTAGACAGGGGTCCTACAATGAGCAGTTCTTC
-,TRBJ1-5,-,TRBV19,CASSPDSPLQPQHF,TGTGCCAGTAGTCCGGACAGCCCTTTACAACCCCAGCATTTT
-,TRBJ2-1,-,TRBV6-5,CASMEDYYNEQFF,TGTGCCAGCATGGAGGACTACTACAATGAGCAGTTCTTC
TRBD2,TRBJ2-5,-,TRBV7-2,CASSLGGSGSWETQYF,TGTGCCAGCAGCTTAGGGGGGAGCGGGAGCTGGGAGACCCAGTACTTC
TRBD2,TRBJ2-5,-,TRBV5-1,CASSRPAGDQETQYF,TGCGCCAGCAGCAGGCCGGCGGGGGACCAAGAGACCCAGTACTTC
TRBD1,TRBJ2-1,-,TRBV28,CASSPPGQGSNEQFF,TGTGCCAGCAGCCCCCCGGGACAGGGGAGCAATGAGCAGTTCTTC
TRBD1,TRBJ1-2,-,TRBV5-8,CASSRDRIWYGYTF,TGTGCCAGCAGCCGGGACAGGATATGGTATGGCTACACCTTC
TRBD1,TRBJ1-6,-,TRBV2,CASIRDRSSYNSPLHF,TGTGCCAGCATACGGGACAGAAGCTCCTATAATTCACCCCTCCACTTT